Listed here are 3 T cell receptor beta chains from one sample, sequenced in a study of T-cell reconstitution after alpha-beta-depleted transplantation in children. For TCRbeta, the library was prepared with unique molecular identifiers. TCRdb fed the PCR reads into MiXCR, producing one record per CDR3 protein. The repertoire has some 340,000 distinct CDR3 sequences, 10% of them found once; the top ten carry 2% to 3%. The source material was PBMCs from the stem cell graft donor, sampled from the stem cell graft. The receptors originated from a human donor who donated a stem cell graft to a child with acute lymphoblastic leukemia.

As for this clonotype: An end of the junction does not agree with germline; a read error may underlie this. CDR3 region: CASRSPGETQNF. The CDR3 nucleotides are TGTGCCAGCAGATCCCCAGGAGAGACCCAGAACTTC. The gene calls are TRBV6-5 and TRBJ2-5; no firm D call. This CDR3 comprises 12 residues. Germline V gives CDR1 MNHEY, CDR2 SVGAGI.

This clonotype came up a few times. This sequence joins TRBV29-1 and TRBJ2-7; 14 bases are shared with TRBD2. The CDR3 runs 14 residues. Germline V gene data show CDR1 as SQVTM and CDR2 as ANQGSEA. V shed 5 bases and J 4 bases; nucleotides not matched to a gene: 4. CDR3 nucleotide sequence: TGCAGCGTTCGGGGACTAGCGGGAGAGTACGAGCAGTACTTC. It yields the protein CSVRGLAGEYEQYF.

V gene TRBV20-1 combines with J gene TRBJ1-4; the D is unclear. CDR1 and CDR2 (germline): DFQATT, SNEGSKA (reference sequence). This CDR3 contains 13 residues. Between the trimmed V and J ends, which lost 6 bases and 5 bases, there was a span of 13 bases. The CDR3 region is CSASDGVNEKLFF. As DNA, the CDR3 is TGCAGTGCCTCTGACGGAGTGAATGAAAAACTGTTTTTT.